Described below is a single T cell receptor (beta chain) sequence and its context. Its antigen is undetermined. The data belong to a study of T-cell memory formation after mild COVID-19. General study results and limits: Several responding clones turned up in pre-infection memory, indicating that cross-reactive memory may have taken part.

TCRdb re-called the 5' RACE reads through MiXCR, storing one row per CDR3 protein. The data hold just over 350,000 distinct CDR3 sequences, with about an eighth observed a single time. The sequenced sample was PBMCs or a T cell subset sorted from them (not recorded which). The receptor was derived from a young man who had mild COVID-19 (a few samples of this study predate the infection). Cell type and time point are not known.

CDR3 sequence reads: CASSFGQVKGEQFF. CDR3 DNA: TGTGCCAGCAGCTTCGGGCAGGTAAAGGGTGAGCAGTTCTTC. The chain uses TRBV7-3 and TRBJ2-1, with D unresolved. CDR1 is SGHTA and CDR2 is FQGTGA in the germline V gene. V was cut by 3 bases and J by 9 bases, with 15 bases left in between. There are 14 residues in the CDR3.